This T cell receptor (beta chain) was sequenced for a study of cytomegalovirus exposure and HLA in healthy donors (dated by TCRdb to about 2017). A note on the overall study: According to an earlier analysis of a few hundred of the donors, about 190 million T cells yielded some 120 million unique TCR beta sequences and around 280 Gb of sequence data. The study used immunosequencing to profile the T cell repertoires of 600 to 850 subjects and linked those repertoires to cytomegalovirus serostatus. In a later genetic analysis, genome-wide SNP genotypes for about 65% of the 666 donors were used, and that subset was treated as a discovery cohort. The aim of the study was to test whether cataloging public T cell receptors could identify signatures of past pathogen exposure. Typing coverage varied by locus: roughly 620-630 donors for A, B, C, DRB1 and DQB1; approximately 520 for DQA1; about 590 for DPA1; some 470 for DPB1. In the later analysis, no new phenotypic data were used to find candidate immune exposures; instead, reliance was placed on TCR beta sequences and their occurrence across donors. In a later analysis, previously published TCR beta repertoires from roughly 710 donors were re-analyzed and high-resolution HLA genotyping was added so that TCR occurrence patterns could be studied. Donor age, sex, ethnicity and CMV serostatus were compiled alongside the repertoire data. Roughly 300 gigabases of sequencing data and approximately 84 million unique TCR sequences were included in an early release covering about 700 HLA-typed donors. The study combined high-throughput TCR immunosequencing, statistical association of individual TCRs with disease status, and machine learning to predict cytomegalovirus infection status. HLA typing covered class I and class II loci at four-digit resolution. Among about 400 genotyped donors of the cohort, an average of roughly 230,000 unique TCR beta nucleotide sequences was sequenced per donor, of which about 19% were non-productive. Every discovery cohort repertoire had been produced on one sequencing platform. Several DR-DQ haplotypes were handled as single units for association and clustering because linkage in the cohort was strong. Among the roughly 380 genotyped donors, approximately 76% belonged to the genetic ancestry cluster associated with self-reported Caucasian donors. In addition to the first cohort of 650 to 750 subjects, a separate validation cohort of around 110 different subjects was used. An earlier analysis of around 580 of the donors used high-throughput TCR beta sequencing to judge whether each TCR beta V gene segment behaved as functional or pseudogenic. Broad study findings and their caveats: A further reported finding was that TCR beta sequences accurately predicted the HLA-A and HLA-B alleles for most subjects in the first cohort. The 87-base-pair reads could not distinguish some IMGT-functional V segments, including TRBV6-2 and TRBV6-3, so those segments were excluded. Three of the identified cytomegalovirus-associated TCR beta chains were confirmed in vitro to be specific for cytomegalovirus antigens. A total of roughly 160 TCR beta chains were listed by the study as associated with cytomegalovirus. A cluster of highly shared sequence variants was judged likely to be a technical artifact of the sequencing pipeline. Because HLA typing was missing for some donors at each locus, association tests included only the typed subset. A later analysis associated about 16,000 TCR beta sequences with specific HLA alleles at a false discovery rate of 0.05. A later genetic analysis reported fewer N-insertions in productive TCRs among donors in an Asian-associated ancestry cluster than the roughly 700-donor mean. Immune exposure information for the cohort was limited to CMV serostatus. While some public TCRs were present in many individuals, most TCR sequences turned up only very rarely across donors. A later analysis found that most CMV-associated TCR beta chains appeared HLA-restricted, with HLA associations seemingly driven largely by CMV exposure. In a later analysis, TCR association rates were found to vary across HLA loci, with the most associated TCRs seen for DRB1 alleles and the fewest for HLA-C alleles. An association between a missense DCLRE1C variant and V-gene and J-gene trimming of TCR beta chains was found in a later genetic analysis and replicated in an independent cohort. In an earlier analysis of some 500 of the donors, most TCR beta V segments were observed in productive rearrangements about 90% or about 30% of the time, broadly matching IMGT annotations. Only TCR beta chains were sequenced in this cohort, and the absence of alpha or paired-chain data limited detectable features. Compared with equally common non-associated chains, HLA-associated TCR beta chains in a later analysis were more clonally expanded and had lower generation probabilities. A later analysis reported that several top co-occurrence clusters appeared linked to parvovirus B19, influenza, CMV and Epstein-Barr virus. The classifier was reported to diagnose cytomegalovirus status with high specificity and sensitivity in both the original cohort and the validation cohort. Presence/absence analyses assumed roughly uniform sequencing depth across donors, an assumption that may not hold. It was suggested by the authors that the approach could potentially be generalized to other disease states and immunological phenotypes. Correlated functional status among segregating V segments might reflect linkage disequilibrium, but an unknown experimental factor could not be ruled out. The earlier analysis of a few hundred of the donors excluded roughly 17 rarely observed V segments, including chromosome 9 orphons, because counts were too low. When HLA alleles, especially DR and DQ, strongly co-occurred, attributing TCR associations to individual alleles was difficult.

The protocol used for the library was the immunoSEQ multiplex PCR assay. A mixture of 60 forward primers for TCR Vbeta segments and 13 reverse primers for TCR Jbeta segments was used in the multiplex PCR. The CDR3 region of rearranged TCR beta genes was amplified from genomic DNA by a multiplex PCR assay. The amplified TCR beta libraries were sequenced on the Illumina HiSeq System as 87-base-pair reads. Processing in the source paper ran as follows. Across the 670 or so repertoires, a later analysis counted about 81 million unique TCR beta chains, around 11 million of which were shared by at least two donors. A nearest-neighbor algorithm error-corrected the raw reads and collapsed the reads into unique sequences, merging closely related sequences to remove PCR and sequencing errors. To assign V, D and J gene segments, CDR3 sequences were aligned to IMGT reference sequences. Each retained sequence needed at least a six-nucleotide match to both a V gene segment and a J gene segment. A rearrangement was called productive if the CDR3 had no stop codons and remained in frame with V and J, and every other rearrangement was called non-productive. Following IMGT convention, CDR3 was defined as the stretch from the second conserved V-encoded cysteine up to the conserved J-encoded phenylalanine. The earlier analysis of about 590 of the donors excluded sequences that lacked an unambiguous match to a single V gene segment. An earlier analysis of 587 of the donors classified V segments as functional when productive rearrangements were above 56.7% and as segregating when the standard deviation between donors was above 5%. To diagnose cytomegalovirus status from the catalog of TCR beta chain sequences, a statistical classification framework was built. In a later analysis, TCR nucleotide sequences were compared against IMGT/GENE-DB human TR gene sequences so that V and J genes could be assigned. Using the TCRdist pipeline, a later analysis assigned CDR3 sequences along with most-parsimonious VDJ recombination scenarios. In a later analysis, each TCR beta chain was defined by its CDR3 amino acid sequence together with its V-gene family, and reads lacking a unique V-gene family were excluded. A later analysis removed several hundred highly shared, low-generation-probability nucleotide sequences to deal with suspected cross-contamination and a sequencing artifact. In a later analysis, a clonal expansion index for each public chain was calculated from normalized within-repertoire ranks of inferred template counts. In a later analysis, generation probabilities were computed using a VDJ recombination model fitted to out-of-frame rearrangements, and the results were checked against IGoR. In a later analysis, hypergeometric tests were used to score TCR-TCR, TCR-HLA and TCR-CMV co-occurrence, with a repertoire-size bias correction applied to TCR pairs. False discovery rates were estimated in a later analysis by permuting HLA or CMV assignments 20 times. A later analysis grouped co-occurring TCRs with DBSCAN, adding TCRdist sequence similarity when clustering within HLA-allele-positive subsets. Repertoires with fewer than 30,000 or more than 120,000 public chains were left out of co-occurrence clustering, as were a few repertoires with anomalous nucleotide sharing. TCRdb provides this immuneACCESS table in a form limited to in-frame rearrangements. Some clones are lacking; in checked studies, under half of them reflect an unresolved V gene, and why the rest are absent is not known. The V and J calls and clone size are taken from that table; D and trimming were inferred from the DNA. Within this sample are around 160,000 clones, with 60% to 80% of them counted one time only. The ten largest clones add up to 2.6% of the sample.

In the case of this clone: Its antigen is currently not known. Within one base of it there is no much larger clone, and no base qualities were kept.

The CDR3, cysteine through phenylalanine, is 13 amino acids long. The DNA shown is the 39-base CDR3, in frame from base 1. Trimming takes 7 bases from V and 2 bases from J, and the germline ends sit 11 bases apart. From the germline V gene, CDR1 is MNHEY and CDR2 is SVGAGI. The cohort was made up of approximately 700 healthy bone marrow donors. At the time of sampling, every cohort member was nominally healthy, though immune exposures that went unrecorded were likely present. The donor was CMV seropositive and was included in the group of some 290 seropositive cohort members. A peripheral blood sample was provided by each donor, and peripheral blood mononuclear cells were used for TCR beta sequencing. Genomic DNA was extracted from the blood cell samples with the Qiagen DNeasy Blood Extraction Kit.

The chain joins TRBV6-5 to TRBJ1-2; perhaps TRBD1 is the D gene, with 6 bases matching. The TCR sequence derives from a middle-aged woman in good health and CMV-seropositive. Sequencing was carried out using PBMCs. The CDR3 amino acid sequence is: CASIGQPNYGYTF. The DNA sequence reads TGTGCCAGCATAGGACAGCCCAACTATGGCTACACCTTC.